This T cell receptor (beta chain) was profiled in a study of monozygotic twins with inflammatory bowel disease. TCRdb reprocessed the 5' RACE reads, with one entry per CDR3 protein and no DNA. Here the sample table reports more than 350,000 distinct CDR3 sequences. Germline V lookup: CDR1 KGHSH, CDR2 LQKENI. CDR3 length equals 15 residues. The chain links TRBV18 to TRBJ2-1. This clonotype originated in a human donor with ulcerative colitis or Crohn's disease, or a healthy co-twin of an affected twin (not recorded which). The source material was blood. CDR3 region: CASSPPNGVYNEQFF.